This T cell receptor (beta chain) originates from a study of blood T cell repertoires in COVID-19. Seattle patients were enrolled while actively infected and followed longitudinally. Looked up from germline, CDR1 is LGHNA and CDR2 is YNFKEQ. The length of the CDR3 is 16 residues. Trimming cost V 1 base and J 7 bases, with 14 bases left between them. Source study methods: Amplification of reference gene primers was used by the study to estimate nucleated cell counts. Measured with immunoSEQ multiplex PCR; TCRdb has only the in-frame clones, and not every one. Clonal size and the V and J genes are those of that table, whereas D and trimming came from the DNA. The profile shows some 170,000 clones, 80% to 95% of them singletons.

This clonotype was obtained from a woman in her sixties with COVID-19, enrolled during active disease. Source material: peripheral blood. This chain links TRBV4-2 with TRBJ1-6; D gene uncertain. The DNA for the CDR3 is TGTGCCAGCAGCCAAGGTGGTAGGGAGGGCAATTCACCCCTCCACTTT. Translated, it gives CASSQGGREGNSPLHF.